This T cell receptor (beta chain) derives from a study of CD8 T cells in Susac syndrome. Germline V gene data show CDR1 as LNHNV and CDR2 as YYDKDF (reference sequence). This CDR3 contains 18 residues. Trimming removed 1 base from V and 4 bases from J; junction bases left unmatched: 8. A quantity of roughly 0.5 to 1 ug RNA underwent reverse transcription using random hexamers. One entry per CDR3 protein results from TCRdb running MiXCR on the immunoSEQ multiplex PCR reads. Among over 95,000 distinct CDR3 sequences listed, around 93% were seen once. This rearrangement joins TRBV15 to TRBJ2-3, with TRBD2 matching 13 bases. The origin of this receptor is a human donor in good health. Sample: CD8+ T cells from PBMCs. The CDR3 nucleotides are TGTGCCACCAGCAGAGGGACTAGCGGGAGACGAGTCTCAGATACGCAGTATTTT. This gives the protein CATSRGTSGRRVSDTQYF.